The 5 T cell receptor beta chains given below trace back to one sample, sequenced in a study of control samples from healthy donors and cancer patients. The repertoire was sequenced with immunoSEQ multiplex PCR; TCRdb's copy has only in-frame clones and lacks some. The table includes 55,000 to 65,000 clones, 70% to 90% detected once. Sequenced: PBMCs. The receptors originated from a woman aged 55 to 70 with lung cancer.

The chain joins TRBV5-1 to TRBJ2-3; D possibly corresponds to TRBD2 (5 bases). The CDR3 runs to 15 residues. CDR1 is SGHRS, CDR2 YFSETQ, per germline. V lost 1 base to trimming and J lost 1 base, with 10 bases between them. This CDR3 reads CASSLMGSGTDTQYF. In DNA, the CDR3 is TGCGCCAGCAGCTTGATGGGTAGCGGCACAGATACGCAGTATTTT.

The chain carries TRBV24-1 and TRBJ2-5, with 16 nucleotides matching TRBD2. Germline lookup yields CDR1 KGHDR and CDR2 SFDVKD. V lost 4 bases to trimming and J lost 4 bases; unmatched junction nucleotides: 5. The CDR3 spans 17 residues. The CDR3 region is CATSDGTSGRALETQYF. The CDR3 DNA is TGTGCCACCAGTGACGGGACTAGCGGGAGGGCCTTAGAGACCCAGTACTTC.

The V and J genes are TRBV7-2 and TRBJ2-3; tentatively, D is TRBD1 or TRBD2 (5 bases each). V lost 7 bases, J lost 4 bases, and 15 bases lay in between. Germline loops: CDR1 SGHTA, CDR2 FQGNSA. CDR3 length: 14 amino acids. CDR3 nucleotides: TGTGCCAGCACCCCCACGAGGGGCGCAGATACGCAGTATTTT. Its protein is CASTPTRGADTQYF.

The chain joins TRBV29-1 to TRBJ2-3, with 8 bases aligning to TRBD2. V shed 0 bases and J 0 bases; nucleotides not matched to a gene: 5. The CDR3 has 16 residues. The V gene's germline CDR1 is SQVTM and CDR2 ANQGSEA. CDR3 nucleotides: TGCAGCGTTGAAGATATAGCTAGCGGGAGCACAGATACGCAGTATTTT. Amino acid sequence: CSVEDIASGSTDTQYF.

The table lists this clone with a few counts. V usage is TRBV7-2 and J usage is TRBJ2-7; 8 nucleotides line up with TRBD2. The CDR3 spans 14 residues. CDR1 and CDR2 (germline): SGHTA, FQGNSA. J lost 2 bases, V lost 5 bases, and 5 bases had no gene match. The CDR3 region is CASSTPGGAYEQYF. CDR3 bases: TGTGCCAGCAGCACCCCGGGGGGGGCCTACGAGCAGTACTTC. The variable domain in full, completed from reference TRBV7-2 and TRBJ2-7, reads GAGVSQSPSNKVTEKGKDVELRCDPISGHTALYWYRQSLGQGLEFLIYFQGNSAPDKSGLPSDRFSAERTGGSVSTLTIQRTQQEDSAVYLCASSTPGGAYEQYFGPGTRLTVT.